This paragraph covers one TCR beta chain sequence. The entry originates in a study of shared T cell receptors in the human thymus. Unmatched junction bases numbered 5, after V lost 6 bases and J lost 0 bases. This CDR3 is built from 13 residues. Germline V gene lookup returns CDR1 SQVTM and CDR2 ANQGSEA. Produced via immunoSEQ multiplex PCR; TCRdb's table is partial and in-frame only. This sample has more than 550,000 clones; more than 75% occur once, and the top ten carry more than 0.009%. The sample also formed part of further work on human thymus T cells. From that report: During corrective heart surgery, resections were taken, and the thymus tissue came from them. Both thymic and peripheral blood repertoires showed apparently biased V and J usage. Related research described thymic repertoires that were highly overlapping among unrelated individuals.

Input material: thymocytes. The chain couples TRBV29-1 to TRBJ2-7, with 7 bases fitting TRBD2. The sequence came from a boy younger than two with a congenital heart defect. CDR3 bases: TGCAGCGTGGAATTAGCGGGCTCCTACGAGCAGTACTTC. Residues: CSVELAGSYEQYF.